The text below deals with one T cell receptor beta chain. Its matching antigen is unknown. Germline-derived CDR1 and CDR2 are SQVTM and ANQGSEA. This CDR3 region has 11 residues. Trimming pared 5 bases from V and 4 bases from J, leaving 8 bases between. These data come from a study of chemoradiotherapy in HPV16-positive cancers. For the study at large: A couple of HPV16-positive patients' cells yielded candidate HPV-specific clones and common motifs. Study findings and constraints: Functional assays defining HPV-specific T cells used only a couple of HPV16-positive patients. Non-HPV-specific T cells did not expand in tumors during treatment, whereas candidate HPV-specific clones and E7-related motifs did.

Repeated repertoire sampling spanned the course of chemoradiotherapy. The repertoire was sequenced with immunoSEQ multiplex PCR; TCRdb's copy has only in-frame clones and lacks some. The sample lists roughly 20,000 clones; 80% to 95% were seen once. Sequencing used blood, obtained from a patient who underwent chemoradiotherapy. The rearrangement uses TRBV29-1 and TRBJ1-2; D is unclear. The TCR originated in a human donor with HPV-associated anogenital cancer. The CDR3 here is CSVKGTYGYTF. The CDR3 DNA reads TGCAGCGTTAAGGGAACCTATGGCTACACCTTC.